These T cell receptor beta chains were read from a single sample in a study of identical twins. TCRdb reanalysed the 5' RACE reads using MiXCR and keeps one entry per CDR3 protein. The repertoire holds some 790,000 distinct CDR3 sequences, with about 20% as singletons. The same specimen was also included in a second study, on T cells expressing NK-cell markers.

Sequenced material: PBMCs. The receptors stem from a woman aged 18-29 years in good health. Both conserved end residues are part of each CDR3. A D gene is named only where the DNA matches it firmly. Expanded clones get a size class; other rows say once, few or many, or leave the size out.

J gene | clone size | D gene | V gene | CDR3 length | CDR3 DNA | CDR3 protein
TRBJ2-1 | few | TRBD2 | TRBV4-1 | 16 | TGCGCCAGCAGAGCAGTAGCGGGAGGGCAATCAATTGAGCAGTTCTTC | CASRAVAGGQSIEQFF
TRBJ2-3 | - | TRBD2 | TRBV6-1 | 15 | TGTGCCAGCAGCCGGACGGGGGGAGATGGAGATACGCAGTATTTT | CASSRTGGDGDTQYF
TRBJ2-5 | - | TRBD2 | TRBV5-1 | 16 | TGCGCCAGCAGCTTGGGGGACACTAGCGGCGTGGAGACCCAGTACTTC | CASSLGDTSGVETQYF
TRBJ1-2 | few | - | TRBV18 | 16 | TGTGCCAGCTCACCAGGTCGGCAGAACTTTAACTATGGCTACACCTTC | CASSPGRQNFNYGYTF
TRBJ2-5 | - | - | TRBV5-1 | 14 | TGCGCCAGCAGCTCGGGACATCCTGGAGAGACCCAGTACTTC | CASSSGHPGETQYF
TRBJ2-2 | few | - | TRBV28 | 15 | TGTGCCAGCAGTTTACAGGGGCGATGGACCGGGGAGCTGTTTTTT | CASSLQGRWTGELFF
TRBJ1-1 | - | - | TRBV7-9 | 12 | TGTGCCAGCAGCTTACTGGGGGTGGAAGCTTTCTTT | CASSLLGVEAFF
TRBJ2-7 | - | TRBD1 | TRBV20-1 | 14 | TGCAGTGCTAGAGTGACAGGGGGCTCCTACGAGCAGTACTTC | CSARVTGGSYEQYF
TRBJ2-1 | few | TRBD2 | TRBV7-2 | 15 | TGTGCCAGCAGCTTAGAGACTAGCCTGTTGGGTGAGCAGTTCTTC | CASSLETSLLGEQFF
TRBJ2-2 | - | TRBD1 | TRBV27 | 16 | TGTGCCAGCGAACAGTACGGGACAGGGAAGATCGGGGAGCTGTTTTTT | CASEQYGTGKIGELFF
TRBJ2-1 | few | TRBD1 | TRBV29-1 | 14 | TGCAGCGCGGCCGGGACAGCCGGGTACAATGAGCAGTTCTTC | CSAAGTAGYNEQFF
TRBJ2-7 | - | - | TRBV5-6 | 12 | TGTGCCAGCAGCTCCTTGGACGACGAGCAGTACTTC | CASSSLDDEQYF
TRBJ2-2 | few | TRBD2 | TRBV29-1 | 19 | TGCAGCGTGGGTGGGACTAGCGGGGGGACCTACCTAAACACCGGGGAGCTGTTTTTT | CSVGGTSGGTYLNTGELFF
TRBJ1-1 | - | TRBD1 | TRBV6-2/TRBV6-3 | 14 | TGTGCCAGCAGCCCTGCACAGGGGGCACCTGAAGCTTTCTTT | CASSPAQGAPEAFF
TRBJ1-1 | - | - | TRBV4-3 | 17 | TGCGCCAGCAGCCAAGATCGGCGAGGGGCTAAATACACTGAAGCTTTCTTT | CASSQDRRGAKYTEAFF
TRBJ2-5 | - | TRBD2 | TRBV4-1 | 17 | TGCGCCAGCAGCCAAGATGTCCTAGCGGGACGGCAAGAGACCCAGTACTTC | CASSQDVLAGRQETQYF
TRBJ2-3 | few | - | TRBV13 | 16 | TGTGCCAGCAGTTTTACGCTAGCGACTCTCACAGATACGCAGTATTTT | CASSFTLATLTDTQYF
TRBJ2-3 | - | - | TRBV6-1 | 15 | TGTGCCAGCAGCCTTCTGCCGGGGAGAACACATACGCAGTATTTT | CASSLLPGRTHTQYF
TRBJ2-7 | few | TRBD1 | TRBV7-9 | 17 | TGTGCCAGCAGCTTAGGGCGTTGGGGACAGGGACGCAGCGAGCAGTACTTC | CASSLGRWGQGRSEQYF
TRBJ2-2 | few | TRBD2 | TRBV5-1 | 15 | TGCGCCAGCAGCCGACTTCGGGGGGAGAACGGGGAGCTGTTTTTT | CASSRLRGENGELFF
TRBJ2-3 | - | - | TRBV7-2 | 14 | TGTGCCAGCAGCTTAGTGGGTCTGACAGATACGCAGTATTTT | CASSLVGLTDTQYF
TRBJ2-5 | - | - | TRBV10-1 | 14 | TGCGCCAGCAGCTCCGGGACCACCTCGGAGACCCAGTACTTC | CASSSGTTSETQYF
TRBJ2-7 | few | TRBD2 | TRBV3-1 | 15 | TGTGCCAGCAGCCAAGGACTAGCGGGAGTACCCGAGCAGTACTTC | CASSQGLAGVPEQYF
TRBJ1-2 | few | TRBD1 | TRBV28 | 11 | TGTGCCAGCGGGGACAGGTATGGCTACACCTTC | CASGDRYGYTF
TRBJ2-7 | once | - | TRBV21-1 | 16 | TGTGCCAGCGGCAGGTGCACCGGGACAGGGTATCGCGAGCAGTACTTC | CASGRCTGTGYREQYF
TRBJ2-2 | few | - | TRBV15 | 15 | TGTGCCACCAGCATAGGAGCAGGGGCCACCGGGGAGCTGTTTTTT | CATSIGAGATGELFF
TRBJ2-7 | - | - | TRBV18 | 17 | TGTGCCAGCTCACCAAATCTACCGGGGGTTAGCTCCTACGAGCAGTACTTC | CASSPNLPGVSSYEQYF
TRBJ2-3 | many | TRBD1 | TRBV4-3 | 17 | TGCGCCAGCAGCCAAGATCACGGCAGGGGGCGCACAGATACGCAGTATTTT | CASSQDHGRGRTDTQYF
TRBJ2-1 | - | - | TRBV29-1 | 13 | TGCAGTTCCCGGGGCGGGCGCTACGATGAGCAGTTCTTC | CSSRGGRYDEQFF
TRBJ2-7 | - | TRBD2 | TRBV20-1 | 15 | TGCAGTGCTACCCTCAGGGAAAGCGGGAGCTACGAGCAGTACTTC | CSATLRESGSYEQYF
TRBJ2-4 | few | - | TRBV18 | 13 | TGTGCCAGCTCACCGATGTCCGCAAACATTCAGTACTTC | CASSPMSANIQYF
TRBJ1-2 | - | TRBD1 | TRBV12-3/TRBV12-4 | 14 | TGTGCCAGCAGTTGGATACAGGGGAACTATGGCTACACCTTC | CASSWIQGNYGYTF